This paragraph covers one T cell receptor beta chain sequence. The antigen remains unidentified. Sequenced by immunoSEQ multiplex PCR; TCRdb stores in-frame clones only, minus some. Among 45,000 to 50,000 clones listed, around 93% were seen once. CDR1 and CDR2 (germline): KGHSH, LQKENI. Trimming left V 2 bases short and J 2 bases short, with 12 bases between. The CDR3 contains 15 residues. The data derive from a study of graft-versus-host responses after intestinal transplantation. Study context: Multivisceral, liver-intestinal, or isolated intestinal transplants were performed in recipients. Each recipient received anti-thymocyte globulin induction, then tacrolimus and steroids for around three years. Study-level results: GvH clones detected in recipient marrow included some appearing first in ileum or blood.

V gene TRBV18 combines with J gene TRBJ2-5, with D possibly TRBD1 on 5 matching bases. The sequence came from a human patient who received an intestinal transplant, so some T cells may come from the graft donor. Material: PBMCs, obtained about 800 days after a first intestinal transplant, on the day of a second. The CDR3 protein is CASSPFWTLQETQYF. Here the CDR3 DNA reads TGTGCCAGCTCACCATTCTGGACACTACAAGAGACCCAGTACTTC.